Listed here are 16 T cell receptor beta chains from one sample, sequenced in a study of shared clonotypes between healthy human individuals. TCRdb's copy holds only in-frame clones and misses some; the assay was immunoSEQ multiplex PCR. The data hold roughly 680,000 clones, with 72% observed a single time. The sample consisted of memory CD4+ T cells sorted from blood. Described subset: CD45RA-negative fraction. The receptor set was obtained from a woman aged 30 to 39 in good health.

The chain employs TRBV7-9 and TRBJ2-3, with TRBD2 matching 10 bases. This CDR3 has 18 amino acids. Germline V gene data show CDR1 as SEHNR and CDR2 as FQNEAQ (reference sequence). The V and J ends lost 5 bases and 5 bases, in that order; junction bases with no gene match: 16. The CDR3 is CASSQGAPSGGRKDTQYF. The CDR3, as DNA: TGTGCCAGCAGCCAGGGGGCCCCTAGCGGGGGTAGAAAAGATACGCAGTATTTT.

This clone has a handful of counts. This rearrangement joins TRBV19 to TRBJ1-3; no clear D gene. CDR1 and CDR2 (germline): LNHDA, SQIVND (reference sequence). The CDR3 has 16 residues. Trimming removed 3 bases from V and 0 bases from J, with 12 bases in between. The CDR3 region is CASSMRAVRSGNTIYF. The CDR3 DNA is TGTGCCAGTAGTATGAGGGCGGTTCGCTCTGGAAACACCATATATTTT.

The chain joins TRBV29-1 to TRBJ2-7; D is perhaps TRBD2 (7 bases). CDR1 and CDR2 (germline): SQVTM, ANQGSEA. This CDR3 has 13 residues. V dropped 7 bases and J dropped 3 bases, with 16 bases sitting between them. The CDR3 DNA reads as TGCAGCGCCAACGGGGGGCGTAGCTACGAGCAGTACTTC. It encodes CSANGGRSYEQYF.

The V call is TRBV6-5, the J call TRBJ1-4; D is unclear. The CDR3 contains 15 residues. Germline CDR1 is MNHEY and CDR2 is SVGAGI. Deletions cut 5 bases from V and 2 bases from J, with 12 bases between. The CDR3 DNA sequence: TGTGCCAGCAGTCCCGGACGGGTCACTAATGAAAAACTGTTTTTT. Amino acids: CASSPGRVTNEKLFF.

V and J are TRBV27 and TRBJ2-2; the match to TRBD1 covers 7 bases. Looked up from germline, CDR1 is MNHEY and CDR2 is SMNVEV (reference sequence). The CDR3 runs 18 residues. V shed 6 bases and J 3 bases; nucleotides not matched to a gene: 16. This CDR3 reads CASRSYDRVGWYTGELFF. Here the CDR3 DNA reads TGTGCCAGCAGATCCTACGACAGGGTGGGGTGGTACACCGGGGAGCTGTTTTTT.

Written as DNA, the CDR3 is TGTGCCAGCAGCCCAGACAGGGGACGACAGCCCCAGCATTTT. This translates into CASSPDRGRQPQHF. The chain recombines TRBV27 with TRBJ1-5; TRBD1 aligns across 8 bases. CDR1 is MNHEY and CDR2 is SMNVEV in the germline V gene (reference sequence). The V and J ends lost 6 bases and 7 bases, in that order; junction bases with no gene match: 8. The CDR3 is 14 residues long.

The CDR3 spells CASSLLGANTGELFF. CDR3 in DNA: TGTGCCAGCAGCCTCCTTGGGGCAAACACCGGGGAGCTGTTTTTT. This chain joins TRBV25-1 and TRBJ2-2, with D possibly matching TRBD1 (5 bases). CDR1 MGHDK and CDR2 SYGVNS come from the germline V gene. CDR3 length equals 15 residues. Deletions cut 6 bases from V and 2 bases from J, with 13 bases between.

The chain combines TRBV7-2 with TRBJ2-7, with 10 bases aligning to TRBD2. The CDR3 contains 14 residues. The J segment lost 5 bases and the V segment lost 5 bases, leaving 6 bases of the junction unmatched. CDR1 SGHTA and CDR2 FQGNSA come from the germline V gene. CDR3 bases: TGTGCCAGCAGCCCATCTAGCGGGAGTAACGAGCAGTACTTC. It translates to CASSPSSGSNEQYF.

The chain is built from TRBV15 and TRBJ2-1, with D unclear. This CDR3 region has 13 residues. The ends were cut back, 0 bases at V and 9 bases at J, with 9 bases in the middle. Germline lookup yields CDR1 LNHNV and CDR2 YYDKDF (reference sequence). CDR3 sequence (DNA): TGTGCCACCAGCAGAGATCTCAGGCGTGAGCAGTTCTTC. Translated: CATSRDLRREQFF.

The rearrangement uses TRBV6-1 and TRBJ2-5; 8 bases are a match to TRBD1. V shed 0 bases, J shed 3 bases, and the junction held 6 bases outside the gene matches. The CDR3 contains 16 residues. The germline CDR1 and CDR2 sequences are MNHNS and SASEGT. Here the CDR3 reads CASSEAATTGEETQYF. The CDR3, as DNA: TGTGCCAGCAGTGAAGCGGCCACGACAGGGGAAGAGACCCAGTACTTC.

In regard to this clone: This CDR3 is also generated by other DNA sequences in the sample. The rearrangement uses TRBV6-5 and TRBJ2-2, with 11 bases that match TRBD2. The CDR3 loop spans 14 amino acids. Germline loops: CDR1 MNHEY, CDR2 SVGAGI. The trim removed 7 bases at V and 5 bases at J, leaving 3 bases unmatched. The CDR3 sequence: CASIGTSGTGELFF. CDR3 coding DNA: TGTGCCAGCATTGGGACTAGCGGTACCGGGGAGCTGTTTTTT.

The gene calls are TRBV28 and TRBJ2-3; TRBD1 matches at 9 bases. The CDR3 totals 15 residues. The germline gives CDR1 MDHEN, CDR2 SYDVKM. V trimming: 3 bases; J trimming: 8 bases; junction bases outside the gene matches: 9. CDR3 coding DNA: TGTGCCAGCAGTTTGTCTGGGACAGGGAGTGGTACGCAGTATTTT. It specifies CASSLSGTGSGTQYF.

This clone was counted a few times. The sample contains more than one DNA sequence encoding this CDR3. The chain combines TRBV7-9 with TRBJ1-2; no reliable D call. This CDR3 is built from 12 residues. The V gene lost 1 base and the J gene lost 5 bases, with 5 bases spanning the gap. Germline CDR1 reads SEHNR; CDR2 reads FQNEAQ (reference sequence). This CDR3 reads CASSLEGYGYTF. CDR3 nucleotides: TGTGCCAGCAGCTTAGAAGGTTATGGCTACACCTTC.

V is TRBV29-1 and J is TRBJ2-2; D is possibly TRBD1 (5 bases). CDR1 is SQVTM and CDR2 is ANQGSEA in the germline V gene. The V gene lost 6 bases and the J gene lost 2 bases, with 13 bases spanning the gap. The length of the CDR3 is 14 residues. As DNA, the CDR3 is TGCAGCGTGCAGGGCGTCAGCAACACCGGGGAGCTGTTTTTT. It codes for CSVQGVSNTGELFF.

This chain links TRBV7-2 with TRBJ1-1; D is unclear. Trimming stripped 5 bases from V and 3 bases from J, with 10 bases between. Germline V gene data show CDR1 as SGHTA and CDR2 as FQGNSA. This CDR3 region has 13 residues. The CDR3 sequence: CASSGPGDTEAFF. CDR3 DNA sequence: TGTGCCAGCAGCGGGCCCGGGGACACTGAAGCTTTCTTT.

This chain links TRBV6-1 with TRBJ2-7; tentatively, D is TRBD1 or TRBD2 (5 bases each). The germline CDR1 and CDR2 sequences are MNHNS and SASEGT. Trimming removed 4 bases from V and 12 bases from J, with 19 bases in between. The CDR3 has 13 residues. CDR3 residues: CASSVTTEGRSYF. In DNA, the CDR3 is TGTGCCAGCAGTGTAACGACAGAGGGGAGATCGTACTTC.